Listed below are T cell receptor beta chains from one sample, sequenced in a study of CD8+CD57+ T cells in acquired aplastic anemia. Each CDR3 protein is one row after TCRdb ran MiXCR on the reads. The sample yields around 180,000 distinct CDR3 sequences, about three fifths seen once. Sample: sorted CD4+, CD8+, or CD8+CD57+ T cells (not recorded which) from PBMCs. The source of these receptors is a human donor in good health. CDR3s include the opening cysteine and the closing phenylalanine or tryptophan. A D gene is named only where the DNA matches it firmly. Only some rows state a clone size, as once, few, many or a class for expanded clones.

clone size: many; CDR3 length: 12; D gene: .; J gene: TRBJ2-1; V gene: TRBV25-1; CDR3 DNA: TGTGCCAGCAGAGGGGGATACAATGAGCAGTTCTTC; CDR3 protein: CASRGGYNEQFF
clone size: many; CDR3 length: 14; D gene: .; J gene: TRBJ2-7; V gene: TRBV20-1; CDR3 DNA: TGCAGTGCTAGAGATGGGCTAGGGGGAGTCGAGCAGTACTTC; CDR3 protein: CSARDGLGGVEQYF
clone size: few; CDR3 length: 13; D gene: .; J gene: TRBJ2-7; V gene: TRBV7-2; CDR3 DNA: TGTGCCAGCAGCTTAGGGCGGGACTACGAGCAGTACTTC; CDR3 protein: CASSLGRDYEQYF
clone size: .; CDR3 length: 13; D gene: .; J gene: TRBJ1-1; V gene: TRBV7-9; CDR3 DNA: TGTGCCAGCAGCGTAGATAGGAACACTGAAGCTTTCTTT; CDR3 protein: CASSVDRNTEAFF
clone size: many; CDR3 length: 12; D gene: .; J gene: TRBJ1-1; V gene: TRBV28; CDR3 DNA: TGTGCCAGCAGTTTTGAGGTTACTGAAGCTTTCTTT; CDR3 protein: CASSFEVTEAFF
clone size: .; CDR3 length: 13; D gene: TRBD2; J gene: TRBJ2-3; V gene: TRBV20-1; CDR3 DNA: TGCAGTGGGAAGAGCGGGGGTGTGAATACGCAGTATTTT; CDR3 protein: CSGKSGGVNTQYF
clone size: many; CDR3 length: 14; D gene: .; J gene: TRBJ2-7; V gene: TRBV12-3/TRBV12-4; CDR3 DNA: TGTGCCAGCAGTTTAACTAGCTCCGGCGGCGAGCAGTACTTC; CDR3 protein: CASSLTSSGGEQYF
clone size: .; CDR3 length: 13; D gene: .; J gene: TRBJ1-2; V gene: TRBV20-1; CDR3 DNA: TGCAGTGCTAGGCTGGCCGGTCTCTATGGCTACACCTTC; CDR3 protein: CSARLAGLYGYTF
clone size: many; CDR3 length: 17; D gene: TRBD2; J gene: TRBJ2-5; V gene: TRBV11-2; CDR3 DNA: TGTGCCAGCAGCGCTTTGCTAGCGGGAGTTTCCCAAGAGACCCAGTACTTC; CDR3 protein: CASSALLAGVSQETQYF
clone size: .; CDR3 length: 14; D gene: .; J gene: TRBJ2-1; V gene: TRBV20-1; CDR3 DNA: TGCAGCGTTGGTGGGCCCGGGTCGTACAATGAGCAGTTCTTC; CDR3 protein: CSVGGPGSYNEQFF
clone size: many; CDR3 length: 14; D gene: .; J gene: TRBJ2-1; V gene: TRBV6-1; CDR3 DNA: TGTGCCAGCAGTGAACGGAAACCCTACAATGAGCAGTTCTTC; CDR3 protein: CASSERKPYNEQFF
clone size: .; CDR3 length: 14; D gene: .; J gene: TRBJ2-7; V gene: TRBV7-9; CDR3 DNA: TGTGCCAGCAGCTTGGGCGGGGTTTCCTACGAGCAGTACTTC; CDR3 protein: CASSLGGVSYEQYF
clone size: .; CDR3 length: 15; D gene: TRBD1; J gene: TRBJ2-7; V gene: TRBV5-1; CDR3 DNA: TGCGCCAGCAGCTTGAAAGGGACAGCCGACTACGAGCAGTACTTC; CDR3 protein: CASSLKGTADYEQYF